This TCR beta chain was sequenced during a study of brain T cells in children with intractable seizures. Study conclusions and caveats: Viral specificity was inferred only from CDR3 similarity; HCMV serostatus was unknown.

The count of this clone is one. What it binds is not known. The time point denotes: blood from clinic visit 5 months post-surgery; TSC patient then seizure free. Surgery cases with the highest brain T cell transcript signatures were chosen for sequencing. The protocol was immunoSEQ multiplex PCR, while the TCRdb copy is restricted to in-frame clones and leaves out a portion. The sample holds about 340,000 clones, 93% seen once. V was shortened by 8 bases and J by 4 bases, with 12 bases between the two germline ends. Germline CDR1 reads MNHEY; CDR2 reads SVGAGI. The CDR3 totals 13 residues. The clonotype comes from a boy in the first two years of life with tuberous sclerosis and intractable seizures. V gene TRBV6-5 combines with J gene TRBJ2-1; unclear D gene. The source material was peripheral blood, sampled roughly 5 months after surgery. The CDR3 DNA reads TGTGCCAGCCTTGAACAACAGTACAATGAGCAGTTCTTC. This encodes CASLEQQYNEQFF.